These T cell receptor beta chains were read from a single sample in a study of regulatory T cells in long-lasting Graves disease. TCRdb redid the calling of the multiplex PCR reads with MiXCR, one entry per CDR3 protein. The sample contains roughly 490,000 distinct CDR3 sequences, 20% to 25% of which appear only once. The sequences come from peripheral blood mononuclear cells (PBMCs), collected when the disease was refractory, from a patient treated with antithyroid drugs. All receptors derive from a female donor with Graves disease. CDR3s include the opening cysteine and the closing phenylalanine or tryptophan. Fields, in order: D gene, J gene, V gene, clone size, CDR3 protein, CDR3 DNA. D genes are given only for firm matches. Clone size is shown for a subset of rows, as once, few, many or a class of expanded clone.

NA | TRBJ1-1 | TRBV6-1 | few | CASIEIKGNTEAFF | TGTGCCAGCATCGAAATTAAGGGGAACACTGAAGCTTTCTTT
TRBD2 | TRBJ2-7 | TRBV5-1 | few | CASSLSLAENEQYF | TGCGCCAGCAGCTTGAGCCTAGCGGAAAACGAGCAGTACTTC
NA | TRBJ1-1 | TRBV7-9 | NA | CASSLARRQSTEAFF | TGTGCCAGCAGCTTAGCGCGCAGACAGTCCACTGAAGCTTTCTTT
NA | TRBJ2-2 | TRBV19 | few | CASSLRTDLGELFF | TGTGCCAGTAGTCTGAGGACGGATTTGGGGGAGCTGTTTTTT
TRBD2 | TRBJ2-7 | TRBV28 | many | CASSFYTGTSGSMRNYEQYF | TGTGCCAGCAGTTTCTATACCGGGACTAGCGGGTCAATGAGGAACTACGAGCAGTACTTC
NA | TRBJ2-3 | TRBV7-3 | many | CASSPNRGTDTQYF | TGTGCCAGCAGCCCCAACCGGGGCACAGATACGCAGTATTTT
NA | TRBJ1-2 | TRBV11-3 | many | CASSSLGAVANYGYTF | TGTGCCAGCAGCTCCCTTGGGGCGGTTGCTAACTATGGCTACACCTTC
TRBD1 | TRBJ1-2 | TRBV2 | many | CASRARQGRGYGYTF | TGTGCCAGCAGGGCAAGACAGGGGCGCGGCTATGGCTACACCTTC
NA | TRBJ1-5 | TRBV20-1 | NA | CSARKSNQPQHF | TGCAGTGCTAGAAAGAGCAATCAGCCCCAGCATTTT
TRBD1 | TRBJ1-2 | TRBV20-1 | NA | CSAPGQGGSNYGYTF | TGCAGTGCCCCGGGACAGGGAGGTTCTAACTATGGCTACACCTTC
NA | TRBJ2-7 | TRBV6-1 | many | CASDLVGRGGEQYF | TGTGCCAGCGACCTCGTAGGGAGAGGCGGCGAGCAGTACTTC
TRBD1 | TRBJ1-2 | TRBV20-1 | NA | CSARGQTSNYGYTF | TGCAGTGCTAGGGGACAGACGTCTAACTATGGCTACACCTTC
NA | TRBJ2-2 | TRBV6-1 | NA | CASSITRQNTGELLF | TGTGCCAGCAGCATAACCCGACAGAACACCGGGGAGCTGCTTTTT
TRBD2 | TRBJ2-7 | TRBV12-3/TRBV12-4 | many | CASTQTSGGLYEQYF | TGTGCCAGCACCCAGACTAGCGGGGGCCTCTACGAGCAGTACTTC
NA | TRBJ2-1 | TRBV20-1 | NA | CSAIQEYNEQFF | TGCAGTGCCATTCAGGAGTACAATGAGCAGTTCTTC
NA | TRBJ2-2 | TRBV7-2 | NA | CASSFTSITGLDTGELFF | TGTGCCAGCAGCTTCACGTCCATCACAGGCCTTGACACCGGGGAGCTGTTTTTT
TRBD1 | TRBJ2-6 | TRBV11-2 | many | CASSLDPTGDANVLTF | TGTGCCAGCAGCTTAGACCCGACAGGGGACGCCAACGTCCTGACTTTC
NA | TRBJ1-5 | TRBV3-1 | NA | CASSQDTRGNQPQHF | TGTGCCAGCAGCCAAGATACCAGGGGCAATCAGCCCCAGCATTTT
NA | TRBJ1-1 | TRBV5-1 | few | CASSLGAGVFF | TGCGCCAGCAGCTTGGGCGCCGGGGTTTTCTTT
NA | TRBJ2-1 | TRBV3-1 | NA | CASSQDPDNEQFF | TGTGCCAGCAGCCAAGATCCAGACAATGAGCAGTTCTTC
NA | TRBJ2-1 | TRBV6-1 | many | CASRTVSYNEQFF | TGTGCCAGCCGTACAGTCTCCTACAATGAGCAGTTCTTC
TRBD1 | TRBJ1-4 | TRBV5-1 | few | CASSQQGVNEKLFF | TGCGCCAGCAGCCAGCAGGGGGTTAATGAAAAACTGTTTTTT
NA | TRBJ1-5 | TRBV10-1 | NA | CASSEGGWNSNQPQHF | TGCGCCAGCAGTGAGGGGGGGTGGAATAGCAATCAGCCCCAGCATTTT
TRBD1 | TRBJ1-4 | TRBV12-3/TRBV12-4 | many | CASRPGGRGEKLFF | TGTGCCAGCAGACCAGGGGGAAGAGGTGAAAAACTGTTTTTT
NA | TRBJ1-1 | TRBV30 | few | CAWSRGGAGEAFF | TGTGCCTGGAGTCGAGGGGGTGCGGGTGAAGCTTTCTTT
TRBD2 | TRBJ2-7 | TRBV19 | NA | CASSPTSRFKSEQYF | TGTGCCAGTAGTCCGACTAGCAGGTTTAAGAGCGAGCAGTACTTC
TRBD2 | TRBJ2-1 | TRBV19 | few | CATQGYAGEIGEQFF | TGTGCCACTCAAGGGTACGCGGGAGAAATCGGTGAGCAGTTCTTC
NA | TRBJ1-1 | TRBV28 | NA | CASSPRDFNTEAFF | TGTGCCAGCAGTCCCCGGGATTTTAACACTGAAGCTTTCTTT
TRBD1 | TRBJ1-6 | TRBV20-1 | NA | CSASRDRDSPLHF | TGCAGTGCTAGCCGGGACAGGGACTCACCCCTCCACTTT
NA | TRBJ2-3 | TRBV20-1 | NA | CSARAWELGDTQYF | TGCAGTGCTAGAGCTTGGGAGCTAGGAGATACGCAGTATTTT
NA | TRBJ1-2 | TRBV6-5 | many | CASSYSTVVTLYGYTF | TGTGCCAGCAGTTACTCGACCGTCGTAACCCTCTATGGCTACACCTTC
NA | TRBJ1-1 | TRBV12-3/TRBV12-4 | many | CASRRGSRAAFF | TGTGCCAGCAGACGCGGTTCCAGGGCAGCTTTCTTT
NA | TRBJ2-2 | TRBV12-3/TRBV12-4 | NA | CASSFWQDTGELFF | TGTGCCAGCAGTTTCTGGCAGGACACCGGGGAGCTGTTTTTT
NA | TRBJ2-7 | TRBV20-1 | few | CSAPPRGAVEQYF | TGCAGTGCTCCCCCGAGGGGGGCCGTCGAGCAGTACTTC
TRBD1 | TRBJ2-7 | TRBV6-1 | NA | CASRQTGYPYEQYF | TGTGCCAGCAGGCAGACAGGGTATCCCTACGAGCAGTACTTC
NA | TRBJ1-3 | TRBV29-1 | NA | CSVEDTERVYF | TGCAGCGTTGAAGACACAGAACGTGTGTATTTT
NA | TRBJ1-6 | TRBV9 | NA | CASSVVDNSPLHF | TGTGCCAGCAGCGTAGTCGATAATTCACCCCTCCACTTT
TRBD1 | TRBJ1-1 | TRBV4-3 | few | CASSQDRGQGARRDTEAFF | TGCGCCAGCAGCCAAGATAGGGGACAGGGGGCCCGGCGGGACACTGAAGCTTTCTTT
NA | TRBJ1-2 | TRBV10-3 | NA | CAISWTETNYGYTF | TGTGCCATCAGTTGGACAGAAACAAACTATGGCTACACCTTC
NA | TRBJ2-5 | TRBV7-9 | NA | CASSLEGQETQYF | TGTGCCAGCAGCTTAGAGGGACAAGAGACCCAGTACTTC
TRBD2 | TRBJ2-5 | TRBV7-9 | NA | CASSLATGGDLQETQYF | TGTGCCAGCAGCTTAGCGACCGGGGGGGACCTCCAAGAGACCCAGTACTTC
NA | TRBJ2-7 | TRBV7-9 | NA | CVSSLGISYEQYF | TGTGTCAGCAGCTTAGGCATCTCCTACGAGCAGTACTTC
NA | TRBJ2-3 | TRBV7-8 | NA | CASSLDAPTSGTDTQYF | TGTGCCAGCAGCTTAGACGCTCCAACTAGTGGCACAGATACGCAGTATTTT
NA | TRBJ1-2 | TRBV15 | many | CATSRQGFSYGYTF | TGTGCCACCAGCAGACAGGGTTTCTCCTATGGCTACACCTTC
NA | TRBJ2-5 | TRBV10-3 | many | CAIRAAAGLTETQYF | TGTGCCATCAGAGCAGCTGCAGGTTTAACGGAGACCCAGTACTTC
TRBD1 | TRBJ2-5 | TRBV4-2 | NA | CASSQDRQGQETQYF | TGTGCCAGCAGCCAAGATCGACAGGGCCAAGAGACCCAGTACTTC
NA | TRBJ1-3 | TRBV12-3/TRBV12-4 | NA | CASSLVRRGSGNTIYF | TGTGCCAGCAGTTTAGTACGGAGGGGTTCAGGAAACACCATATATTTT
TRBD1 | TRBJ1-1 | TRBV11-2 | few | CASSLTRTGALNTEAFF | TGTGCCAGCAGCTTAACCCGGACAGGGGCACTGAACACTGAAGCTTTCTTT
NA | TRBJ1-1 | TRBV12-3/TRBV12-4 | NA | CASQTQLNTEAFF | TGTGCCAGCCAAACCCAGTTGAACACTGAAGCTTTCTTT
NA | TRBJ2-5 | TRBV28 | many | CASSLWGPQETQYF | TGTGCCAGCAGTTTATGGGGGCCTCAAGAGACCCAGTACTTC
NA | TRBJ1-2 | TRBV25-1 | NA | CASRSSGINGYTF | TGTGCCAGCAGGAGCTCAGGGATAAATGGCTACACCTTC
NA | TRBJ1-1 | TRBV19 | NA | CASSVNRRSMNTEAFF | TGTGCCAGTAGTGTCAACAGGAGGTCCATGAACACTGAAGCTTTCTTT
TRBD1 | TRBJ1-6 | TRBV11-3 | few | CASSSSTGAHSPLHF | TGTGCCAGCAGCTCTTCGACAGGGGCACACTCACCCCTCCACTTT